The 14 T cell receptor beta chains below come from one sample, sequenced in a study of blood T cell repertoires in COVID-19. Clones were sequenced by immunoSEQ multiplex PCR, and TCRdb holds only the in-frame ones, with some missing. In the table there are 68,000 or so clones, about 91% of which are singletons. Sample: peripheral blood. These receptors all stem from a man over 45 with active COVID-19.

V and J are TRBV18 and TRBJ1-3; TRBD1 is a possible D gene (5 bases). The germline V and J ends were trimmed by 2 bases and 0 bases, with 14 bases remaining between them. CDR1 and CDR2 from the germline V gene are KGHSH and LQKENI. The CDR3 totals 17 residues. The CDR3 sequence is CASSPVFTGPSGNTIYF. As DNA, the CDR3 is TGTGCCAGCTCACCAGTCTTCACAGGCCCCTCTGGAAACACCATATATTTT. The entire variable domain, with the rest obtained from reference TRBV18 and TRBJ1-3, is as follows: NAGVMQNPRHLVRRRGQEARLRCSPMKGHSHVYWYRQLPEEGLKFMVYLQKENIIDESGMPKERFSAEFPKEGPSILRIQQVVRGDSAAYFCASSPVFTGPSGNTIYFGEGSWLTVV.

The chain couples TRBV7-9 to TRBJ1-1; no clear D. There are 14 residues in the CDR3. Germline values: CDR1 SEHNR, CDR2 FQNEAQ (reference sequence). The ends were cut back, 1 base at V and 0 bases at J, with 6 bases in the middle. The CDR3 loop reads CASSLGRMNTEAFF. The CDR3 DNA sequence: TGTGCCAGCAGCTTAGGGCGGATGAACACTGAAGCTTTCTTT.

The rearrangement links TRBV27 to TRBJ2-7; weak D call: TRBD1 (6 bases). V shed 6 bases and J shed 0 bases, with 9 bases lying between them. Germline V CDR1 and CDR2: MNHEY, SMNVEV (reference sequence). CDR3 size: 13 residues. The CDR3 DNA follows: TGTGCCAGCAGGGGGGCCGTCTCCTACGAGCAGTACTTC. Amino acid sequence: CASRGAVSYEQYF.

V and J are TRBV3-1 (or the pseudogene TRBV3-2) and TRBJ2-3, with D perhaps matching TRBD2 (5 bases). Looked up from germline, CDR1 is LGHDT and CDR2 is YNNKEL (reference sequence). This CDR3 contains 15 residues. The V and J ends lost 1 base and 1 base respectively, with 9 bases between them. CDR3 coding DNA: TGTGCCAGCAGCCAAGCGGAGGAAGGCACAGATACGCAGTATTTT. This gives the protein CASSQAEEGTDTQYF.

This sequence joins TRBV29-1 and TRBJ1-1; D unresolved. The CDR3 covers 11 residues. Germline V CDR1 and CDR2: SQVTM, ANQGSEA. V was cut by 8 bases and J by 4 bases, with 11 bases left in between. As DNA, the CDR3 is TGCAGCCCATCCGGTTCCACTGAAGCTTTCTTT. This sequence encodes CSPSGSTEAFF.

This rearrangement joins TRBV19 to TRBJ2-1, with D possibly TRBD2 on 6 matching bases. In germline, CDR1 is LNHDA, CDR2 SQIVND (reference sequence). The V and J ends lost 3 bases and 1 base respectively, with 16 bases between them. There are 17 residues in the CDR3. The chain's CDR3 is CASSILLGRGSYNEQFF. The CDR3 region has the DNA TGTGCCAGTAGTATTTTGCTTGGGCGGGGATCCTACAATGAGCAGTTCTTC. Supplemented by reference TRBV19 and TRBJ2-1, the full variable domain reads DGGITQSPKYLFRKEGQNVTLSCEQNLNHDAMYWYRQDPGQGLRLIYYSQIVNDFQKGDIAEGYSVSREKKESFPLTVTSAQKNPTAFYLCASSILLGRGSYNEQFFGPGTRLTVL.

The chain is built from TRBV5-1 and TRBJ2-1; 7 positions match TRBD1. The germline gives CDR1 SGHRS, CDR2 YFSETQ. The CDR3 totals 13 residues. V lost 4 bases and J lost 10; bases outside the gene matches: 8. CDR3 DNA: TGCGCCAGCAGCCTTATAACAGGGGTAGAGCAGTTCTTC. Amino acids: CASSLITGVEQFF.

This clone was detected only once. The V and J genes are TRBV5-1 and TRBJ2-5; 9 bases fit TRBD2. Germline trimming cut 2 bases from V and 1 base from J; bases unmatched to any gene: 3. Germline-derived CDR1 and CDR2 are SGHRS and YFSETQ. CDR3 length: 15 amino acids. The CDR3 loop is CASSFTLAGQETQYF. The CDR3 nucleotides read TGCGCCAGCAGCTTTACACTAGCGGGCCAAGAGACCCAGTACTTC.

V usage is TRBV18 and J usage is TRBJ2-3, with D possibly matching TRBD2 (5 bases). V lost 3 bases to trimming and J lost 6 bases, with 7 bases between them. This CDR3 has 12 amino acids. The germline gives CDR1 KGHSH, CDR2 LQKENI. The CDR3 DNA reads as TGTGCCAGCTCACCTACGGGGGATACGCAGTATTTT. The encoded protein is CASSPTGDTQYF. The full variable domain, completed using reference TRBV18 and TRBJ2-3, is NAGVMQNPRHLVRRRGQEARLRCSPMKGHSHVYWYRQLPEEGLKFMVYLQKENIIDESGMPKERFSAEFPKEGPSILRIQQVVRGDSAAYFCASSPTGDTQYFGPGTRLTVL.

CDR3 nucleotides: TGCGCCAGCAGCCCGGGACAAAACCGGGACAAACAACTGTTTTTT. This codes for CASSPGQNRDKQLFF. The chain joins TRBV5-1 to TRBJ1-4, with D maybe TRBD1 (6 bases). Germline lookup yields CDR1 SGHRS and CDR2 YFSETQ. The CDR3 is made up of 15 amino acids. The V end lost 4 bases, the J end lost 12 bases, and 22 bases lay between the germline ends.

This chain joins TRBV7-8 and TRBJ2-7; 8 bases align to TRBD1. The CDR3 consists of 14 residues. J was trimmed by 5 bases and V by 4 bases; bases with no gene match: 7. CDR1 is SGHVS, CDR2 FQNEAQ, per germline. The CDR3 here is CASSSRQGTHEQYF. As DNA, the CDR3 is TGTGCCAGCAGCTCTCGACAGGGGACCCACGAGCAGTACTTC.

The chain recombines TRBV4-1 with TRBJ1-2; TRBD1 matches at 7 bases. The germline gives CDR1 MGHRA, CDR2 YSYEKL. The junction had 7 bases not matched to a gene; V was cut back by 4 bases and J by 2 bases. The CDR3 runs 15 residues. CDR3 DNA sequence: TGCGCCAGCAGCCCAAGACAGGGCCCCAACTATGGCTACACCTTC. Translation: CASSPRQGPNYGYTF.

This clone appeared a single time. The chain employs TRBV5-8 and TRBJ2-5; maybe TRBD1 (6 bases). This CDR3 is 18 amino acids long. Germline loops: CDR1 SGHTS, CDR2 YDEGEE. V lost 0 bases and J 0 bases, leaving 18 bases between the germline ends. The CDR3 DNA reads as TGTGCCAGCAGCTTGGGGCTGAACAGGGTCTTGTACCAAGAGACCCAGTACTTC. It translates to CASSLGLNRVLYQETQYF.

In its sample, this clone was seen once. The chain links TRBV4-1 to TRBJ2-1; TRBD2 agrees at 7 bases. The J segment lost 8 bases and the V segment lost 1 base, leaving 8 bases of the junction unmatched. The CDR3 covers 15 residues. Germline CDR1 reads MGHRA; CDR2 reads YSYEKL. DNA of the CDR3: TGCGCCAGCAGCCAAGGACTAGCCCGGGTGGATGAGCAGTTCTTC. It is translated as CASSQGLARVDEQFF.